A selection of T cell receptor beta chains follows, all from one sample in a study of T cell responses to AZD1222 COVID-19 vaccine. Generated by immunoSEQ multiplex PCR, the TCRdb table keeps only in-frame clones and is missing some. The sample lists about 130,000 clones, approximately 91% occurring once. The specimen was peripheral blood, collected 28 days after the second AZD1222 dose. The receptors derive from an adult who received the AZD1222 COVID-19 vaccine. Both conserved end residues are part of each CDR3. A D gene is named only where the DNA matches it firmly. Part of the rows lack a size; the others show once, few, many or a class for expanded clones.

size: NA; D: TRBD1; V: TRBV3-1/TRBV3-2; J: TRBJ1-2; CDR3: CASSPGTGQGSYGYTF; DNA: TGTGCCAGCAGCCCGGGTACGGGACAGGGTAGCTATGGCTACACCTTC
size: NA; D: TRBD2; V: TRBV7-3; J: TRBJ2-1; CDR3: CASSWGGSSYNEQFF; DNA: TGTGCCAGCAGCTGGGGCGGGAGCTCCTACAATGAGCAGTTCTTC
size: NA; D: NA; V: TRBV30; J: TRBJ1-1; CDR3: CAWIVTTAPEAFF; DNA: TGTGCCTGGATCGTAACAACCGCGCCTGAAGCTTTCTTT
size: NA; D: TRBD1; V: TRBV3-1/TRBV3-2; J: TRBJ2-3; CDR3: CASSQTGTTDTQYF; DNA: TGTGCCAGCAGCCAGACAGGGACCACAGATACGCAGTATTTT
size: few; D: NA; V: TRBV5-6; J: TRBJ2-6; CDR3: CASSRLLPGANVLTF; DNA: TGTGCCAGCAGCCGTCTGCTTCCTGGGGCCAACGTCCTGACTTTC
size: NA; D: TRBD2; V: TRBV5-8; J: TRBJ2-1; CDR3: CASSLGSGSKRAGQFF; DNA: TGTGCCAGCAGCTTGGGTAGCGGGAGTAAGAGGGCTGGGCAGTTCTTC
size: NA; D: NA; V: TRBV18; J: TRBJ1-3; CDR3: CASSPGNSGNTIYF; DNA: TGTGCCAGCTCACCAGGGAACAGTGGAAACACCATATATTTT
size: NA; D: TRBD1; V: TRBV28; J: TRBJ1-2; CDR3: CASSFSGGGYGYTF; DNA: TGTGCCAGCAGTTTTTCAGGGGGAGGCTATGGCTACACCTTC
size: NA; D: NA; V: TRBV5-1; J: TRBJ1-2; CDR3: CASTIDSAGNYGYTF; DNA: TGCGCCAGCACTATCGACTCCGCAGGGAACTATGGCTACACCTTC
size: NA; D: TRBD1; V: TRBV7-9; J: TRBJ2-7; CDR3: CASMNPGQGTLEQYF; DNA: TGTGCCAGTATGAATCCGGGACAGGGTACGCTCGAGCAGTACTTC
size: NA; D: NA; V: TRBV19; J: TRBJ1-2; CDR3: CASNNPRDGANYGYTF; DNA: TGTGCCAGTAACAACCCCCGGGACGGAGCTAACTATGGCTACACCTTC
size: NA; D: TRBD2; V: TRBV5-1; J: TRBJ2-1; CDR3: CASSALAGDYNEQFF; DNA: TGCGCCAGCAGCGCCCTCGCGGGAGACTACAATGAGCAGTTCTTC
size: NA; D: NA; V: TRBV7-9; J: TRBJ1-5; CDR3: CASSFDGVNQPQHF; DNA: TGTGCCAGCAGCTTTGACGGCGTTAATCAGCCCCAGCATTTT
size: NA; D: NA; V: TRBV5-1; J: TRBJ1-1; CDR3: CASSLLGEIVYTEAFF; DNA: TGCGCCAGCAGCTTGTTGGGGGAGATCGTGTACACTGAAGCTTTCTTT
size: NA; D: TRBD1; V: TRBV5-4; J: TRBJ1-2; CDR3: CASRNRGRAIGYTF; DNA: TGTGCCAGCAGAAACAGGGGGCGGGCTATTGGCTACACCTTC
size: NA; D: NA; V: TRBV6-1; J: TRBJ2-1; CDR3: CASSESYPRAGQFF; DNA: TGTGCCAGCAGTGAAAGTTATCCCCGAGCGGGTCAGTTCTTC
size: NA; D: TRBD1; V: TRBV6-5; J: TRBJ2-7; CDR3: CASRTIRTGAYEQYF; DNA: TGTGCCAGCAGAACTATTAGGACAGGGGCCTACGAGCAGTACTTC
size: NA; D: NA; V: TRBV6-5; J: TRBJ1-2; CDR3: CACETGVRGGYTF; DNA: TGTGCCTGCGAGACAGGAGTCAGGGGTGGCTACACCTTC
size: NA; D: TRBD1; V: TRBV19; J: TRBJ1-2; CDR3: CASSIRGQGYGYTF; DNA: TGTGCCAGTAGTATTCGAGGACAGGGCTATGGCTACACCTTC
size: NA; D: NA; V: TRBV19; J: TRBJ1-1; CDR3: CASKWAKGYTEAFF; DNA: TGTGCCAGTAAGTGGGCAAAAGGGTACACTGAAGCTTTCTTT
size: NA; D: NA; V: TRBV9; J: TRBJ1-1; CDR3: CASSVGGLQGEAFF; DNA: TGTGCCAGCAGCGTAGGTGGGCTACAAGGAGAGGCTTTCTTT
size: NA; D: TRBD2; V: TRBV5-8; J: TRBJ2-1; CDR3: CASSLAPSGKNEQFF; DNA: TGTGCCAGCAGCTTGGCCCCTAGCGGGAAGAATGAGCAGTTCTTC
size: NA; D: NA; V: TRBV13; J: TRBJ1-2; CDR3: CASSPGHFNFNYGYTF; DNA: TGTGCCAGCAGCCCGGGTCACTTCAACTTCAACTATGGCTACACCTTC
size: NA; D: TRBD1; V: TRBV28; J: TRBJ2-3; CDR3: CASRQGMDTDTQYF; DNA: TGTGCCAGCAGACAGGGGATGGACACAGATACGCAGTATTTT
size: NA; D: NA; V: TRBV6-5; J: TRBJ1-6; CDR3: CATKTRRRRPSPLHF; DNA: TGTGCCACCAAGACCCGGCGTCGGCGGCCTTCACCCCTCCACTTT
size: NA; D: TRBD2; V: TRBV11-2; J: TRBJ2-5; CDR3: CASSWRKGLAGGQETQYF; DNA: TGTGCCAGCAGCTGGAGGAAGGGACTAGCGGGAGGTCAAGAGACCCAGTACTTC
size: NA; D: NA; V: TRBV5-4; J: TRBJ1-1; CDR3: CASSFEGNRAAFF; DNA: TGTGCCAGCAGCTTCGAGGGAAACCGGGCGGCTTTCTTT
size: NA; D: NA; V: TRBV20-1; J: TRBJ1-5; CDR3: CSASNRVGNQPQHF; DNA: TGCAGTGCTAGTAACAGGGTTGGCAATCAGCCCCAGCATTTT
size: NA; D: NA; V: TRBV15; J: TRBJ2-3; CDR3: CATSLDRLNTDTQYF; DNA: TGTGCCACTAGTCTCGACAGGCTTAACACAGATACGCAGTATTTT
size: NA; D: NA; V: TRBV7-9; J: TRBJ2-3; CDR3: CASSLSGSTDTQYF; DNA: TGTGCCAGCAGCTTGTCGGGAAGCACAGATACGCAGTATTTT
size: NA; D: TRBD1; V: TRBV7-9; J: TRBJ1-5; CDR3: CASSLSAAGGRHF; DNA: TGTGCCAGCAGCCTCAGCGCGGCAGGGGGAAGGCATTTT
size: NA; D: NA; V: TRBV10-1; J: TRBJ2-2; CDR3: CASSEFVPTGELFF; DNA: TGCGCCAGCAGTGAGTTCGTCCCCACCGGGGAGCTGTTTTTT
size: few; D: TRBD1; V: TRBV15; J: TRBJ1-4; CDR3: CATSDGTGGNEKLFF; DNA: TGTGCCACCAGCGATGGGACAGGAGGGAATGAAAAACTGTTTTTT
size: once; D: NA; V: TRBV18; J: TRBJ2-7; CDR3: CASSPSSGSYEQYF; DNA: TGTGCCAGCTCACCCTCATCAGGATCCTACGAGCAGTACTTC
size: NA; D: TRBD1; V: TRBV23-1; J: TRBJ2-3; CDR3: CASSQSWTGAFESPRTDTQYF; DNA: TGCGCCAGCAGTCAATCCTGGACAGGGGCCTTTGAAAGTCCCCGCACAGATACGCAGTATTTT
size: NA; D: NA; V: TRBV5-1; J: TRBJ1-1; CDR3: CASSLVWGGSTEAFF; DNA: TGCGCCAGCAGCTTGGTCTGGGGAGGGTCCACTGAAGCTTTCTTT